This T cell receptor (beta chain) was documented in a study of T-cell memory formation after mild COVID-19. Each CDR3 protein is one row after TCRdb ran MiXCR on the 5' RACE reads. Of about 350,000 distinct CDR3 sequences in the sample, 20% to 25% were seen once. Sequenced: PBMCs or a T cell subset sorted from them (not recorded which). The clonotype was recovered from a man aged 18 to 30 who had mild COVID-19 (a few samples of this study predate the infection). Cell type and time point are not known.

CDR3 loop: CASSLVGTANNEKLFF. CDR3 coding DNA: TGTGCCAGCAGCTTAGTGGGGACAGCGAATAATGAAAAACTGTTTTTT. J is TRBJ1-4 and V is TRBV7-2; 7 positions agree with TRBD1. The CDR3 has 16 amino acids. Germline CDR1 reads SGHTA; CDR2 reads FQGNSA. J was trimmed by 4 bases and V by 1 base; bases with no gene match: 6.